This note documents a single T cell receptor beta chain sequence. The antigen it recognizes is unknown. No per-base quality is available; no much larger clone lies one base away. This sample stems from a study of cytomegalovirus exposure and HLA in healthy donors (dated by TCRdb to the late 2010s). About the full investigation: The roughly 670 repertoires of the first cohort and the 120 validation repertoires were produced on the same platform, according to a later analysis. The study was designed to test whether signatures of past pathogen exposure could be identified by cataloging public T cell receptors. In addition to the first cohort of about 650 subjects, a separate validation cohort of 120 different subjects was used. The study combined high-throughput TCR immunosequencing, statistical association of individual TCRs with disease status, and machine learning to predict cytomegalovirus infection status.

The donors belonged to the validation cohort of over a hundred subjects, which was separate from the roughly 680-subject first cohort. Library preparation used the immunoSEQ multiplex PCR assay. The paper's processing steps were these. A statistical classification framework was developed to diagnose cytomegalovirus status using the catalog of TCR beta chain sequences. What TCRdb holds here is the immuneACCESS table cut down to in-frame rearrangements. Part of the clones is not present; checked against another copy, under half of the missing clones reflect an unresolved V gene, and the others are unexplained. V and J calls plus clone size are reproduced from that table; the DNA served to infer D and trimming. Present in this sample are about 120,000 clones, 85% to 90% of which were seen just once. Roughly 2% of the sample belongs to the ten largest clones. Study-wide conclusions, independent of this receptor: The study listed 150 to 200 TCR beta chains as associated with cytomegalovirus. In vitro tests confirmed that a few of the cytomegalovirus-associated TCR beta chains recognize cytomegalovirus antigens. While some public TCRs were present in many individuals, most TCR sequences turned up only very rarely across donors. The classifier was reported to diagnose cytomegalovirus status with high specificity and sensitivity in both the original cohort and the validation cohort. In a later analysis, TCRs clustered in the first cohort were found to also tend to co-occur in the approximately 110 validation repertoires, with 90% to 95% of cluster scores above 0. The validation cohort had no HLA typing available for a later analysis, so co-occurrence within that cohort was assessed over all 120 or so repertoires. It was suggested by the authors that the approach could potentially be generalized to other disease states and immunological phenotypes.

The CDR3 covers 14 residues, taking in both the cysteine and the phenylalanine. The CDR3 DNA has 42 bases and is translated from base 1. Trimming takes 0 bases off V and 3 bases off J; junction bases not matched to a gene: 1. CDR1 is given as SGHNT and CDR2 as YENEEA, both from the germline V gene. The sample consisted of PBMCs. The sequence is built from TRBV11-3 and TRBJ2-5; 7 bases in between match TRBD2. This receptor was taken from a woman in her 30s in good health and CMV-seronegative. CDR3 sequence: CASSLDGREETQYF. At the DNA level, the sequence is TGTGCCAGCAGCTTAGATGGGAGGGAAGAGACCCAGTACTTC.